The 19 T cell receptor beta chains below come from one sample, sequenced in a study of blood T cell repertoires in COVID-19. The table came from immunoSEQ multiplex PCR; TCRdb's copy has only in-frame clones and leaves some out. Seen here are 60,000 to 90,000 clones, roughly 89% observed once, and the top ten hold around 5%. The sequenced sample was peripheral blood. All receptors derive from a woman older than 75 with active or convalescent COVID-19.

This clone was found a few times. This chain joins TRBV4-1 and TRBJ1-1; 7 bases match TRBD1. From germline, CDR1 is MGHRA and CDR2 YSYEKL. CDR3 length: 13 amino acids. J was trimmed by 10 bases and V by 4 bases; bases with no gene match: 9. The CDR3 nucleotides read TGCGCCAGCAGCCGCCCGGACAGGCGGGGAGCTTTCTTT. Encoded protein: CASSRPDRRGAFF.

The genes are TRBV7-9 and TRBJ2-3; 12 nucleotides agree with TRBD2. Germline CDR1 and CDR2: SEHNR and FQNEAQ (reference sequence). With V trimmed by 4 bases and J by 6 bases, 8 bases remained unmatched. CDR3 size: 16 residues. CDR3 sequence: CASSSALAGGVDTQYF. CDR3 bases: TGTGCCAGCAGCTCCGCGCTAGCGGGAGGGGTGGATACGCAGTATTTT.

The V gene is TRBV28, the J gene TRBJ2-1; 12 nucleotides line up with TRBD2. The J segment lost 10 bases and the V segment lost 10 bases, leaving 11 bases of the junction unmatched. CDR1 is MDHEN and CDR2 is SYDVKM in the germline V gene. The CDR3 runs to 14 residues. In DNA, the CDR3 is TGTGCCACCTCGGGACTAGCGGGCGTCCTCGAGCAGTTCTTC. Its protein product is CATSGLAGVLEQFF. Full variable domain (outside the CDR3, taken from reference TRBV28 and TRBJ2-1): DVKVTQSSRYLVKRTGEKVFLECVQDMDHENMFWYRQDPGLGLRLIYFSYDVKMKEKGDIPEGYSVSREKKERFSLILESASTNQTSMYLCATSGLAGVLEQFFGPGTRLTVL.

This sequence joins TRBV18 and TRBJ1-1; 8 positions match TRBD1. In germline, CDR1 is KGHSH, CDR2 LQKENI. Unmatched junction bases numbered 6, after V lost 3 bases and J lost 6 bases. The CDR3 runs to 14 residues. CDR3 nucleotide sequence: TGTGCCAGCTCACCCGTACAGGGGGGTGCTGAAGCTTTCTTT. It translates to CASSPVQGGAEAFF. The complete variable domain, with remaining parts taken from reference TRBV18 and TRBJ1-1, reads NAGVMQNPRHLVRRRGQEARLRCSPMKGHSHVYWYRQLPEEGLKFMVYLQKENIIDESGMPKERFSAEFPKEGPSILRIQQVVRGDSAAYFCASSPVQGGAEAFFGQGTRLTVV.

The chain uses TRBV5-6 and TRBJ1-1; possibly TRBD1 for D (6 bases). CDR1 and CDR2 from the germline V gene are SGHDT and YYEEEE. There are 17 residues in the CDR3. Trimming pared 4 bases from V and 1 base from J, leaving 20 bases between. Here the CDR3 DNA reads TGTGCCAGCAGCCTACAGGGCCGGATAGGGACGAACACTGAAGCTTTCTTT. Its translation: CASSLQGRIGTNTEAFF.

V and J are TRBV4-3 and TRBJ2-7; 11 positions match TRBD2. The germline CDR1 and CDR2 sequences are LGHNA and YSLEER. V lost 1 base to trimming and J lost 0 bases; unmatched junction nucleotides: 8. This CDR3 spans 18 amino acids. The CDR3 region is CASSQGLAGGPFSYEQYF. The DNA of the CDR3 is TGCGCCAGCAGCCAAGGGCTAGCGGGGGGCCCATTCTCCTACGAGCAGTACTTC.

As for this clone: The same CDR3 is also encoded by other DNA sequences in this sample. The J gene is TRBJ2-3, the V gene TRBV11-2, with TRBD1 as a possible D gene (6 bases). The ends were cut back, 3 bases at V and 5 bases at J, with 6 bases in the middle. The CDR3 extends over 12 amino acids. The V gene's germline CDR1 is SGHAT and CDR2 FQNNGV. DNA for the CDR3: TGTGCCAGCAGCTTGGACAGAGATACGCAGTATTTT. Protein product: CASSLDRDTQYF.

V usage is TRBV4-1 and J usage is TRBJ1-2, with D possibly matching TRBD1 (5 bases). Germline CDR1 is MGHRA and CDR2 is YSYEKL. The V end was cut by 4 bases, the J end by 0 bases, with 6 bases between. The CDR3 is 13 residues long. The CDR3 DNA sequence: TGCGCCAGCAGCCTGACAGCTAACTATGGCTACACCTTC. Residues: CASSLTANYGYTF.

This rearrangement joins TRBV27 to TRBJ2-7; 7 nucleotides agree with TRBD2. V gave up 6 bases and J gave up 2 bases; unmatched junction bases: 4. Germline values: CDR1 MNHEY, CDR2 SMNVEV (reference sequence). The CDR3 runs 13 residues. CDR3 in DNA: TGTGCCAGCAGCCCTGGACTAGCCTACGAGCAGTACTTC. Residues: CASSPGLAYEQYF.

This chain uses TRBV28 with TRBJ1-2, with TRBD1 identical over 10 bases. J was trimmed by 6 bases and V by 7 bases; bases with no gene match: 8. This CDR3 is 14 amino acids long. Looked up from germline, CDR1 is MDHEN and CDR2 is SYDVKM. CDR3 bases: TGTGCCAGCATTAATCGCGGGACAGGGGATGGCTACACCTTC. Protein product: CASINRGTGDGYTF.

This clone has a handful of counts. The genes are TRBV7-3 and TRBJ2-2; D call uncertain. The CDR3 has 16 amino acids. In germline, CDR1 is SGHTA, CDR2 FQGTGA. V was clipped by 0 bases and J by 0 bases, with 8 bases between them. DNA of the CDR3: TGTGCCAGCAGCTTAACGGCGGCCGCGAACACCGGGGAGCTGTTTTTT. Translated, it gives CASSLTAAANTGELFF.

The chain has TRBV28 and TRBJ2-1; D ambiguous. The CDR3 spans 14 residues. Germline V gives CDR1 MDHEN, CDR2 SYDVKM. Trimming cost V 5 bases and J 4 bases, with 12 bases left between them. The CDR3 is CASSPSTRYNEQFF. The CDR3, as DNA: TGTGCCAGCAGTCCGAGTACCAGGTACAATGAGCAGTTCTTC.

The genes are TRBV6-5 and TRBJ2-2; 7 bases match TRBD1. Germline CDR1 MNHEY, CDR2 SVGAGI. With 6 bases clipped from V and 0 bases from J, the junction kept 4 bases outside the gene matches. The CDR3 runs 15 residues. CDR3 DNA: TGTGCCAGCAGAGCCGGGACAGCGAACACCGGGGAGCTGTTTTTT. It yields the protein CASRAGTANTGELFF.

The rearrangement links TRBV28 to TRBJ1-1; TRBD1 is a possible D gene (6 bases). Per germline, CDR1 MDHEN and CDR2 SYDVKM. V lost 2 bases to trimming and J lost 2 bases, with 9 bases between them. This CDR3 has 14 amino acids. This chain's CDR3 is CASSLGGGNTEAFF. The CDR3 DNA is TGTGCCAGCAGTTTAGGCGGGGGCAACACTGAAGCTTTCTTT.

The V and J genes are TRBV18 and TRBJ1-4; 12 bases are shared with TRBD1. The V gene end was trimmed by 3 bases and the J gene end by 8 bases; junction bases not matched to a gene: 13. Germline-derived CDR1 and CDR2 are KGHSH and LQKENI. The CDR3 totals 18 residues. CDR3 in amino acids: CASSPTGTGGEHGEKLFF. The DNA of the CDR3 is TGTGCCAGCTCACCTACCGGGACAGGGGGCGAGCATGGAGAAAAACTGTTTTTT.

The chain combines TRBV28 with TRBJ2-1; TRBD2 agrees at 7 bases. V was pared by 8 bases and J by 0 bases, with 7 bases of the junction left unmatched. This CDR3 region has 15 residues. The germline gives CDR1 MDHEN, CDR2 SYDVKM. The CDR3 loop reads CASLISGPSYNEQFF. Here the CDR3 DNA reads TGTGCCAGCCTAATTAGCGGGCCCTCCTACAATGAGCAGTTCTTC. The full variable domain, in which reference TRBV28 and TRBJ2-1 provide the parts outside the CDR3, is DVKVTQSSRYLVKRTGEKVFLECVQDMDHENMFWYRQDPGLGLRLIYFSYDVKMKEKGDIPEGYSVSREKKERFSLILESASTNQTSMYLCASLISGPSYNEQFFGPGTRLTVL.

In its sample, this clone was seen many times. V is TRBV28 and J is TRBJ1-2, with D maybe TRBD1 (5 bases). Per the germline V gene, CDR1 is MDHEN and CDR2 is SYDVKM. V lost 5 bases to trimming and J lost 4 bases, with 14 bases between them. There are 14 residues in the CDR3. CDR3 amino acids: CASSLLQGGYGYTF. DNA of the CDR3: TGTGCCAGCAGTCTCCTGCAGGGCGGCTATGGCTACACCTTC.

The chain couples TRBV6-6 to TRBJ2-2; 7 nucleotides align to TRBD1. There are 15 residues in the CDR3. Losses at the gene ends were 5 bases for V and 6 bases for J; bases not matched to a gene: 9. Germline V CDR1 and CDR2: MNHNY, SVGAGI (reference sequence). The CDR3 is CASSPRQGGPGELFF. The CDR3 nucleotides are TGTGCCAGCAGTCCCCGACAGGGTGGCCCCGGGGAGCTGTTTTTT.

V usage is TRBV7-2 and J usage is TRBJ2-1; 10 nucleotides agree with TRBD1. The V segment lost 6 bases and the J segment 6 bases; nucleotides outside the gene matches: 5. The CDR3 is made up of 14 amino acids. From germline, CDR1 is SGHTA and CDR2 FQGNSA. Here the CDR3 reads CASRRDRGSNEQFF. CDR3 bases: TGTGCCAGCAGAAGGGACAGGGGCTCCAATGAGCAGTTCTTC.